Listed below are T cell receptor beta chains from one sample, sequenced in a study of beta chain features in type 1 diabetes. The method was immunoSEQ multiplex PCR; TCRdb's version includes in-frame clones alone and lacks a portion of them. In the table there are under 400,000 clones, less than 15% of which are singletons. Sequenced sample: central memory CD4+ T cells from blood. These receptors all come from a young man in good health. CDR3s include the opening cysteine and the closing phenylalanine or tryptophan. The D gene is left open where the match is weak. Rows give clone size only sometimes, using once, few, many, or a class for an expanded clone.

d_gene	abundance	v_gene	j_gene	CDR3aa	CDR3nt
TRBD1	NA	TRBV9	TRBJ1-2	CASSLVVDRGGYTF	TGTGCCAGCAGCCTAGTCGTGGACAGGGGTGGCTACACCTTC
TRBD2	NA	TRBV27	TRBJ2-7	CASSFNGGGPYEQYF	TGTGCCAGCAGTTTTAATGGCGGGGGGCCTTACGAGCAGTACTTC
NA	few	TRBV6-6	TRBJ1-2	CASSYSKVAIGYTF	TGTGCCAGCAGTTACTCGAAGGTTGCGATCGGCTACACCTTC
NA	NA	TRBV6-5	TRBJ2-3	CATSRDATDTQYF	TGTGCCACCTCCCGGGACGCCACAGATACGCAGTATTTT
NA	NA	TRBV6-5	TRBJ1-5	CASSRDNRHQPQHF	TGTGCCAGCAGTAGAGACAACCGGCATCAGCCCCAGCATTTT
NA	few	TRBV15	TRBJ2-2	CATSRNGLATGELFF	TGTGCCACCAGCAGGAATGGACTGGCCACCGGGGAGCTGTTTTTT
NA	few	TRBV7-8	TRBJ2-2	CASSLMSGWGFSSRPGELFF	TGTGCCAGCAGCTTAATGTCCGGGTGGGGGTTCTCCTCGCGTCCCGGGGAGCTGTTTTTT
NA	NA	TRBV5-1	TRBJ1-4	CASSLQAPSTNEKLFF	TGCGCCAGCAGCTTACAGGCACCTTCAACTAATGAAAAACTGTTTTTT
NA	NA	TRBV7-2	TRBJ2-7	CASTISHEQYF	TGTGCCAGCACCATATCCCACGAGCAGTACTTC
NA	few	TRBV5-6	TRBJ2-5	CASSWGMLGSGETQYF	TGTGCCAGCAGCTGGGGGATGCTGGGTTCCGGAGAGACCCAGTACTTC
NA	NA	TRBV2	TRBJ2-4	CASSEGLGGQYF	TGTGCCAGCAGTGAGGGCTTAGGGGGGCAGTACTTC
TRBD2	NA	TRBV5-1	TRBJ2-5	CASSLEGLAAQETQYF	TGCGCCAGCAGCTTGGAGGGGCTAGCGGCACAAGAGACCCAGTACTTC
NA	few	TRBV29-1	TRBJ1-2	CSVVIGGTNYGYTF	TGCAGCGTTGTTATTGGGGGTACTAACTATGGCTACACCTTC
NA	NA	TRBV5-4	TRBJ2-3	CASSGGGDNTDTQYF	TGTGCCAGCAGCGGGGGCGGGGATAACACAGATACGCAGTATTTT
TRBD2	NA	TRBV13	TRBJ2-5	CASSVGGRGGAIETQYF	TGTGCCAGCAGCGTAGGTGGGCGCGGGGGGGCGATAGAGACCCAGTACTTC
TRBD2	NA	TRBV7-7	TRBJ2-5	CASSSGLAGDQETQYF	TGTGCTAGCAGCTCGGGACTAGCGGGAGACCAAGAGACCCAGTACTTC
TRBD2	NA	TRBV7-2	TRBJ2-7	CASRRLAGAQQPYEQYF	TGTGCCAGCAGGCGACTAGCGGGGGCCCAACAACCCTACGAGCAGTACTTC
TRBD2	NA	TRBV11-3	TRBJ2-5	CASSQGGNYQETQYF	TGTGCCAGCAGCCAGGGAGGGAATTATCAAGAGACCCAGTACTTC
NA	few	TRBV7-2	TRBJ2-5	CASSPRTAPYGETQYF	TGTGCCAGCAGCCCCAGGACAGCGCCCTACGGAGAGACCCAGTACTTC
NA	NA	TRBV4-3	TRBJ2-3	CASSQRLTDTQYF	TGCGCCAGCAGCCAGCGACTCACAGATACGCAGTATTTT
NA	few	TRBV19	TRBJ1-1	CASSIVGVNTEAFF	TGTGCCAGTAGTATAGTCGGGGTGAACACTGAAGCTTTCTTT
NA	many	TRBV7-9	TRBJ2-1	CASSHLNYNEQFF	TGTGCCAGCAGCCACCTGAACTACAATGAGCAGTTCTTC
NA	NA	TRBV18	TRBJ2-1	CASSPWGRGGEQFF	TGTGCCAGCTCACCATGGGGCAGGGGGGGTGAGCAGTTCTTC